A single sample is the source of the 17 T cell receptor beta chains below, sequenced in a study of T cell repertoires in cytomegalovirus infection. TCRdb reanalysed the reads using MiXCR and keeps one entry per CDR3 protein. The repertoire consists of about 140,000 distinct CDR3 sequences, with about 6.5% occurring once and the leading ten covering 18%. Sequencing used PBMCs. The source of these receptors is a human donor in good health (CMV status not recorded). Some clones in this sample may be carry-over from other donors' samples.

The V gene is TRBV29-1, the J gene TRBJ2-5; D uncertain. Trimming shortened V by 4 bases and J by 1 base, and 7 bases separated the two germline ends. Germline-derived CDR1 and CDR2 are SQVTM and ANQGSEA. This CDR3 region has 12 residues. In nucleotides, the CDR3 is TGCAGCGTTGCCTGGGGCCAAGAGACCCAGTACTTC. Protein product: CSVAWGQETQYF. Based on the CDR3 plus reference TRBV29-1 and TRBJ2-5, the full variable domain is SAVISQKPSRDICQRGTSLTIQCQVDSQVTMMFWYRQQPGQSLTLIATANQGSEATYESGFVIDKFPISRPNLTFSTLTVSNMSPEDSSIYLCSVAWGQETQYFGPGTRLLVL.

V usage is TRBV5-5 and J usage is TRBJ2-7; 7 bases agree with TRBD1. The junction had 8 bases not matched to a gene; V was cut back by 0 bases and J by 5 bases. Germline values: CDR1 SGHKS, CDR2 YYEKEE (reference sequence). CDR3 length equals 15 residues. The DNA for the CDR3 is TGTGCCAGCAGCTTGGACAGGGGCACGGGCCACGAGCAGTACTTC. Protein sequence: CASSLDRGTGHEQYF.

This clonotype has a handful of counts. The V and J genes are TRBV11-2 and TRBJ1-2, with a weak D call TRBD1 (6 bases). The V end lost 7 bases, the J end lost 4 bases, and 13 bases lay between the germline ends. Germline V gene data show CDR1 as SGHAT and CDR2 as FQNNGV. CDR3 length: 13 amino acids. The DNA of the CDR3 is TGTGCCAGCACCCCGAGGACAGTCTATGGCTACACCTTC. It codes for CASTPRTVYGYTF.

In its sample, this clonotype was seen a few times. This rearrangement joins TRBV29-1 to TRBJ2-7; the D is unclear. The V gene lost 6 bases and the J gene lost 5 bases, with 14 bases spanning the gap. The CDR3 spans 12 residues. Germline loops: CDR1 SQVTM, CDR2 ANQGSEA. The CDR3 region is CSVSRAPNEQYF. CDR3 DNA: TGCAGCGTGTCCCGGGCCCCGAACGAGCAGTACTTC.

This clonotype was observed many times. CDR3 coding DNA: TGTGCCAGCCCCCGGCCCGGGACGGACTATGGCTACACCTTC. Amino acid sequence: CASPRPGTDYGYTF. The chain joins TRBV7-2 to TRBJ1-2, with D perhaps matching TRBD1 (5 bases). CDR3 length: 14 amino acids. V dropped 8 bases and J dropped 3 bases, with 16 bases sitting between them. Germline CDR1 SGHTA, CDR2 FQGNSA.

This clonotype has a handful of counts. In DNA form, the CDR3 reads TGTGCCAGCAGCCCCCCACCACAGGGAGGAACAGATACGCAGTATTTT. Protein sequence: CASSPPPQGGTDTQYF. The chain recombines TRBV7-9 with TRBJ2-3; perhaps D is TRBD1 or TRBD2 (6 bases each). Per germline, CDR1 SEHNR and CDR2 FQNEAQ (reference sequence). Between the trimmed V and J ends, which lost 5 bases and 3 bases, there was a span of 18 bases. The CDR3 is made up of 16 amino acids.

This clonotype was recorded many times. The V call is TRBV6-6, the J call TRBJ1-1; 9 bases fit TRBD1. The CDR3 sequence is 15 residues long. V gave up 7 bases and J gave up 1 base; unmatched junction bases: 7. Looked up from germline, CDR1 is MNHNY and CDR2 is SVGAGI (reference sequence). The CDR3 nucleotides read TGTGCCAGCAAGATACAGGGGGCCCCGAACACTGAAGCTTTCTTT. Protein product: CASKIQGAPNTEAFF.

A remark on this clonotype: A read error may be the cause here, since a much bigger clone is one base away. The CDR3 sequence is CASVDRVSTDTQYF. DNA of the CDR3: TGTGCCAGCGTAGACAGGGTTAGCACAGATACGCAGTATTTT. V gene TRBV6-2 or TRBV6-3 combines with J gene TRBJ2-3; 7 bases agree with TRBD1. There are 14 residues in the CDR3. Trimming removed 8 bases from V and 0 bases from J; junction bases left unmatched: 5. Germline V CDR1 and CDR2: MNHEY, SVGEGT.

The table lists this clonotype with a few counts. The rearrangement joins TRBV20-1 to TRBJ1-5, with a tentative D call TRBD1 (5 bases). CDR3 length: 11 residues. Germline V lookup: CDR1 DFQATT, CDR2 SNEGSKA (reference sequence). The CDR3 DNA follows: TGCGGAGCAGGGACGAATCAGCCCCAGCATTTT. Its translation is CGAGTNQPQHF.

There are many counts of this clonotype. This chain uses TRBV27 with TRBJ1-6; D remains unclear. The CDR3 has 13 amino acids. Trimming took 2 bases from V and 8 from J, leaving 7 bases between them. Looked up from germline, CDR1 is MNHEY and CDR2 is SMNVEV (reference sequence). CDR3 sequence (DNA): TGTGCCAGCAGTTTAGTCCAGGATTCACCCCTCCACTTT. This translates into CASSLVQDSPLHF.

This clonotype came up many times. This chain connects TRBV5-4 to TRBJ2-1; TRBD2 agrees at 8 bases. Germline trimming cut 0 bases from V and 6 bases from J; bases unmatched to any gene: 11. CDR1 is SGHNT and CDR2 is YYREEE in the germline V gene (reference sequence). CDR3 length equals 17 residues. DNA of the CDR3: TGTGCCAGCAGCTTGGCCCACGCGGGGGGCCGATCCAATGAGCAGTTCTTC. Translation gives CASSLAHAGGRSNEQFF.

This clonotype was seen a handful of times. This sequence joins TRBV7-6 and TRBJ1-1, with D unresolved. V lost 2 bases to trimming and J lost 4 bases, with 20 bases between them. Germline V lookup: CDR1 SGHVS, CDR2 FNYEAQ. The CDR3 spans 17 residues. CDR3 coding DNA: TGTGCCAGCAGCTTATGGTCAGGAAAGAGCCTGGGCACTGAAGCTTTCTTT. Its translation: CASSLWSGKSLGTEAFF. The full variable domain, rest sourced from reference TRBV7-6 and TRBJ1-1, is GAGVSQSPRYKVTKRGQDVALRCDPISGHVSLYWYRQALGQGPEFLTYFNYEAQQDKSGLPNDRFSAERPEGSISTLTIQRTEQRDSAMYRCASSLWSGKSLGTEAFFGQGTRLTVV.

This clonotype has at least ten counts. A read error may produce the germline difference seen at one junction end. The chain carries TRBV5-1 and TRBJ2-7; D perhaps matches TRBD2 (5 bases). Germline-derived CDR1 and CDR2 are SGHRS and YFSETQ. This CDR3 contains 15 residues. The CDR3 DNA sequence: TGCGCCAGCAGCTTGAATCAGATCGGGGAAGGCAACCCAATTTTC. Translating gives CASSLNQIGEGNPIF.

This clonotype was seen repeatedly, ten times or more. This chain links TRBV14 with TRBJ1-2, with D possibly being TRBD1 (6 bases). The V end was cut by 1 base, the J end by 8 bases, with 11 bases between. Germline-derived CDR1 and CDR2 are SGHDN and FVKESK. The CDR3 loop spans 13 amino acids. The CDR3 spells CASSQVGGSGYTF. CDR3 sequence (DNA): TGTGCCAGCAGCCAAGTTGGGGGCTCAGGCTACACCTTC. The variable domain in full, with the rest retrieved from reference TRBV14 and TRBJ1-2, is EAGVTQFPSHSVIEKGQTVTLRCDPISGHDNLYWYRRVMGKEIKFLLHFVKESKQDESGMPNNRFLAERTGGTYSTLKVQPAELEDSGVYFCASSQVGGSGYTFGSGTRLTVV.

This clonotype was seen many times. The chain uses TRBV7-2 and TRBJ1-2; D call uncertain. The CDR3 contains 15 residues. Trimming stripped 3 bases from V and 1 base from J, with 12 bases between. Germline lookup yields CDR1 SGHTA and CDR2 FQGNSA. The CDR3 nucleotides are TGTGCCAGCAGCTTTCCTCCTCCAGTTAACTATGGCTACACCTTC. Translated: CASSFPPPVNYGYTF.

This clonotype was observed many times. The rearrangement uses TRBV28 and TRBJ2-7; no clear D gene. The germline V and J ends were trimmed by 8 bases and 3 bases, with 17 bases remaining between them. The CDR3 is 14 residues long. CDR1 and CDR2 from the germline V gene are MDHEN and SYDVKM. The CDR3 DNA is TGTGCCAGCTCCTACTCTGGGGTACACTACGAGCAGTACTTC. This gives the protein CASSYSGVHYEQYF.

The chain has TRBV12-3 or TRBV12-4 and TRBJ1-6; 9 bases are a match to TRBD1. The CDR3 is 20 amino acids. Unmatched junction bases numbered 16, after V lost 0 bases and J lost 7 bases. Here the CDR3 reads CASSLAFLGGMGQGNSPLHF. The DNA of the CDR3 is TGTGCCAGCAGTTTAGCGTTCCTCGGGGGGATGGGACAGGGAAATTCACCCCTCCACTTT.